The T cell receptor (beta chain) described here comes from a study of brain T cells in children with intractable seizures. Findings and caveats of the study: Absence of clones before surgery may stem from lower sequencing depth.

The table came from immunoSEQ multiplex PCR; TCRdb's copy has only in-frame clones and leaves some out. The sample yields 110,000 or so clones, approximately 94% seen once. Note on this clone: Its antigen remains unidentified.

The sequenced cases were selected for having the highest brain T cell transcript signatures. This CDR3 contains 15 residues. V lost 1 base, J lost 4 bases, and 5 bases stayed unmatched. From germline, CDR1 is MNHEY and CDR2 SVGAGI. This sequence joins TRBV6-5 and TRBJ2-7, with 9 bases fitting TRBD2. The origin of this receptor is a boy under three years old with hemimegalencephaly and intractable seizures. The sample in question was peripheral blood, obtained at surgery. CDR3 sequence reads: CASSYLGSGSYEQYF. The CDR3 bases are TGTGCCAGCAGTTACTTGGGTAGCGGGAGTTACGAGCAGTACTTC.